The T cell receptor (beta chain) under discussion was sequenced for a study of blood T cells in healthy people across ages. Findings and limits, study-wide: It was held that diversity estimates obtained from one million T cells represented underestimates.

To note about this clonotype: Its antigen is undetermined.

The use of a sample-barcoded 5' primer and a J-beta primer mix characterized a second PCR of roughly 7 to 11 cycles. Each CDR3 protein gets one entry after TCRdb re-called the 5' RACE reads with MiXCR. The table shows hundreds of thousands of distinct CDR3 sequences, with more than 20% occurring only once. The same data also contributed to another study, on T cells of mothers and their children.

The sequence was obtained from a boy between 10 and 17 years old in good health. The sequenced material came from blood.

The CDR3 region has the DNA TGTGCCAGCAGTGAAATCCCGGGGGCATGGGAAAAACTGTTTTTT. Protein: CASSEIPGAWEKLFF. The rearrangement joins TRBV6-1 to TRBJ1-4, with a possible D match to TRBD1 (6 bases). V lost 2 bases to trimming and J lost 8 bases, with 15 bases between them. CDR1 and CDR2 from the germline V gene are MNHNS and SASEGT. CDR3 length: 15 amino acids.